The 6 T cell receptor beta chains below all came from one sample that was sequenced in a study of T cell changes during pregnancy in multiple sclerosis (dated by TCRdb to the late 2010s). Receptor libraries were prepared by the immunoSEQ multiplex PCR assay. TCRdb stores this immuneACCESS table with in-frame sequences only. Part of the clones is absent; in the studies checked, under half of the shortfall reflects unresolved V genes, and no reason is known for the rest. In this sample the table shows approximately 65,000 clones, roughly 96% of which occur a single time. Clones ranked in the top ten supply approximately 2.3% of the sample. Sequences were derived from CD8+ T cells from peripheral blood mononuclear cells, sampled after pregnancy. These receptors came from a female donor with multiple sclerosis, enrolled in a pregnancy study.

The chain employs TRBV28 and TRBJ2-1; 11 positions match TRBD2. This CDR3 is built from 17 residues. Germline CDR1 is MDHEN and CDR2 is SYDVKM. J gave up 6 bases and V 1 base, and 8 bases lay outside the gene matches. The CDR3 reads CASSLSVLAGASNEQFF. CDR3 nucleotides: TGTGCCAGCAGTTTATCGGTACTAGCGGGAGCGTCCAATGAGCAGTTCTTC.

This sequence joins TRBV13 and TRBJ2-7, with 9 nucleotides matching TRBD1. CDR1 PRHDT and CDR2 FYEKMQ come from the germline V gene (reference sequence). V was clipped by 9 bases and J by 1 base; unmatched bases: 7. The CDR3 is made up of 14 amino acids. The CDR3 DNA follows: TGTGCCAGTACACAGGGGGCAGGTTCCTACGAGCAGTACTTC. Protein product: CASTQGAGSYEQYF.

The J gene is TRBJ1-5, the V gene TRBV19; 9 bases agree with TRBD1. The length of the CDR3 is 17 residues. Germline V lookup: CDR1 LNHDA, CDR2 SQIVND (reference sequence). Trimming took 5 bases from V and 0 from J; bases not matched to a gene: 8. The CDR3 protein is CASSSGTGSYSNQPQHF. CDR3 coding DNA: TGTGCCAGTAGTTCAGGGACAGGGTCGTATAGCAATCAGCCCCAGCATTTT.

Remarks on this clone: At one boundary the junction diverges from the germline segment, which might be a read error. The chain recombines TRBV6-5 with TRBJ1-1, with D possibly TRBD1 on 5 matching bases. CDR1 MNHEY and CDR2 SVGAGI come from the germline V gene. The CDR3 is 14 residues long. The CDR3, as DNA: TGTGCCAACAGTTACTACAGATCGGGGGTGGGAGCTTTCTTT. Amino acids: CANSYYRSGVGAFF.

V and J are TRBV6-6 and TRBJ2-5, with 11 bases lining up with TRBD2. The J call may be faulty, since TRBJ2-7 better matches the DNA end. CDR3 size: 15 residues. CDR1 and CDR2 from the germline V gene are MNHNY and SVGAGI (reference sequence). The CDR3 protein is CASSLLAGEFYEQYF. For the CDR3, the DNA is TGTGCCAGCAGTTTACTAGCGGGAGAATTCTACGAGCAGTACTTC.

This clone was detected once. The chain recombines TRBV7-9 with TRBJ2-7, with D tentatively TRBD2 (5 bases). The ends were cut back, 5 bases at V and 0 bases at J, with 26 bases in the middle. Looked up from germline, CDR1 is SEHNR and CDR2 is FQNEAQ (reference sequence). The CDR3 runs 19 residues. CDR3 sequence reads: CASSRSVRRESLYSYEQYF. CDR3 nucleotide sequence: TGTGCCAGCAGCCGCTCAGTCCGACGGGAATCCCTATACTCCTACGAGCAGTACTTC.